This note documents a single T cell receptor beta chain sequence. The clone's antigen remains unknown. Base quality data are lacking; no much larger clone is found one base away. This sample is part of a study of T cell responses to AZD1222 COVID-19 vaccine (dated by TCRdb to the early 2020s). Describing the broader study: AZD1222 recipients whose second dose came at about 4 weeks and those whose second dose came at about 12 weeks were combined into one group, since spike-specific TCR depth and breadth did not differ between the two schedules. A total of just over 230 trial participants underwent TCR sequencing, of whom 200 to 220 had received two doses of AZD1222 and 26 had received two doses of the MenACWY control vaccine. Trial participants were enrolled by age into 18-55, 56-69 and 70-plus year subgroups, with 148, 28 and 57 TCR-sequenced participants respectively.

Trimming costs V 3 bases and J 10 bases, and their ends lie 10 bases apart. CDR1 and CDR2, per the germline V gene (reference sequence), are DFQATT and SNEGSKA. From the cysteine up to the phenylalanine, the CDR3 has a length of 12 residues. Only the CDR3 DNA is retained, 36 bases long and in frame from the first base. The sample's time point, from its label and the paper: baseline before first vaccination. Samples from vaccinated people were obtained from the UK trials COV001 and COV002, which included a single-blind randomized controlled phase 2/3 trial of AZD1222 (ChAdOx1 nCoV-19) in healthy adults. Trial participant PBMC samples were collected at day 0 and day 28 after the second dose for TCRbeta chain sequencing. The CDR3 regions of human TCRbeta chains were subjected to immunosequencing. As for how the authors treated the data: TCRs in the repertoires were matched against a reference library of SARS-CoV-2-specific TCRs that had been generated with the MIRA antigen-specificity platform. Breadth meant the fraction of unique TCRs that were SARS-CoV-2-associated, whereas depth meant the fraction of total T cells that were SARS-CoV-2-associated. Using the MIRA data, each spike-specific TCR was mapped to the spike region that the TCR reacts to and placed in a CD4 or CD8 class. Log10-transformed breadth and depth values were compared by one-way ANOVA with Sidak's multiple comparisons tests. The table was pulled from immuneACCESS by TCRdb, which kept in-frame rearrangements only. Such tables lose some clones; where checked, under half of the loss comes from unresolved V genes, and the rest has no known cause. Clone size and V and J calls were adopted from that table, with D and trimming inferred from the DNA. Counted in this sample were 65,000 to 75,000 clones; around four fifths of them appeared once. The ten largest clones represent approximately 22% of the sample.

The full study reports these points: After two AZD1222 doses, spike-specific TCR breadth and depth were significantly higher than at day 0 and than in MenACWY recipients. Only 5 to 7 AZD1222 recipients were SARS-CoV-2 seropositive at baseline, limiting conclusions about previously exposed vaccinees. The 56-69-year group was small, and its depth increase did not reach significance, likely because of low power. Because no day 14 peak-response samples were available, the repertoires could be characterized only after the peak T cell response. The vaccine-associated CD4 TCRs covered the entire spike protein, and the dominant responses fell in regions 160-218 and 743-854. Most participants were white British and females outnumbered males, and the authors suggested that clonal diversity may have been underestimated. Epitopes outside the regions mutated in the B.1.351 and B.1.1.7 variants were reportedly recognized by nearly half of the unique spike-specific TCRs.

The chain joins TRBV20-1 to TRBJ1-6, with no D gene named confidently. The sequences come from peripheral blood, collected on day 0 of AZD1222 vaccination. This TCR was recovered from an adult in good health. This receptor carries the CDR3 CSASVLESPLHF. The DNA reads TGCAGTGCTAGTGTACTGGAATCACCCCTCCACTTT.